This section outlines one T cell receptor (beta chain) sequence together with its context. The entry originates in a study of blood T cell repertoires in COVID-19. The V gene lost 0 bases and the J gene lost 6 bases, with 9 bases spanning the gap. Germline V CDR1 and CDR2: SGHTA, FQGNSA. CDR3 length: 14 amino acids. Original handling: Nucleated cell counts were estimated from reference gene primer amplification. The data were produced by immunoSEQ multiplex PCR, yet TCRdb's version contains in-frame clones alone and is incomplete. V, J and clone size are those of that table, while D and trimming were read from the DNA. The table lists 200,000 to 250,000 clones, 86% of them singletons.

This TCR derives from a man aged 55 to 70 with acute or convalescent COVID-19. Material: peripheral blood. This chain links TRBV7-2 with TRBJ2-1, with D maybe TRBD2 (6 bases). CDR3 in DNA: TGTGCCAGCAGCTTAGCATGGAGGGTCAATGAGCAGTTCTTC. Translating it yields CASSLAWRVNEQFF.